This T cell receptor beta chain was sequenced for a study of T cell responses to AZD1222 COVID-19 vaccine. Looking at the study overall: Analyses pooled second doses at about 4 or about 12 weeks. Study-wide results and limits: As reported, nearly half of all spike-specific TCRs target variant regions that are unmutated. Clonal diversity was possibly underestimated, and white British individuals and females predominated among donors. Repertoires in all cases were sampled only once the peak T cell response had passed.

Sequencing used immunoSEQ multiplex PCR; TCRdb keeps in-frame clones, though not all of them. This sample carries 85,000 to 110,000 clones, 91% of them seen once, and the ten largest clones take about 41%. Note on this clone: Its antigen remains unknown.

The CDR3 spans 14 residues. The germline V gene has CDR1 GTSNPN and CDR2 SVGIG (reference sequence). After removal of 6 bases from V and 10 bases from J, the junction contained 12 bases not matched to a gene. This receptor was identified in an adult in good health. The gene calls are TRBV30 and TRBJ1-6; TRBD1 aligns across 7 bases. This sample comprised peripheral blood, obtained on day 0 of AZD1222 vaccination. CDR3 region: CACTLTGRVSPLHF. As DNA, the CDR3 is TGTGCCTGTACTCTGACAGGGCGCGTGTCACCCCTCCACTTT.